This T cell receptor (beta chain) was sequenced during a study of blood T cell repertoires in COVID-19. Whole-study context: Both acute and convalescent COVID-19 samples were obtained from the United States, Italy and Spain. PBMCs, B-cell-depleted T cells, or T cells provided the cDNA or gDNA that made up the material.

Study processing details: Nucleated cell number was recorded as an estimate derived from reference gene primer amplification. Repertoires were generated with immunoSEQ multiplex PCR, while TCRdb's copy carries only in-frame clones and drops some. For V, J and clone size, that table is used; D and trimming come from the DNA. The sample records 200,000 to 300,000 clones, roughly 88% being singletons. The CDR3 loop spans 14 amino acids. Germline V gene lookup returns CDR1 SGHVS and CDR2 FQNEAQ. With V trimmed by 9 bases and J by 3 bases, 10 bases remained unmatched. The sequencing input was peripheral blood. This TCR was recovered from a man aged 35 to 55 with acute or convalescent COVID-19. This sequence joins TRBV7-8 and TRBJ2-5, with 7 bases lining up with TRBD2. The CDR3 protein is CASTKPSGKETQYF. CDR3 nucleotides: TGTGCCAGTACAAAGCCTAGCGGTAAAGAGACCCAGTACTTC.